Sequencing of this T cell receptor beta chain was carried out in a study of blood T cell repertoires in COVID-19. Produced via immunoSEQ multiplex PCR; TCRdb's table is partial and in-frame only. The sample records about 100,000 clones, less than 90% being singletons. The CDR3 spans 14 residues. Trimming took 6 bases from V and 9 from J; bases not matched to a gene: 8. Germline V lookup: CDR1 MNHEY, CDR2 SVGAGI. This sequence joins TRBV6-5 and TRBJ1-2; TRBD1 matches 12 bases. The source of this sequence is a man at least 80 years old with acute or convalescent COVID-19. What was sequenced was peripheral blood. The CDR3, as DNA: TGTGCCAGCAGGGGGACAGGGGGCAATACGCGCTACACCTTC. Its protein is CASRGTGGNTRYTF.